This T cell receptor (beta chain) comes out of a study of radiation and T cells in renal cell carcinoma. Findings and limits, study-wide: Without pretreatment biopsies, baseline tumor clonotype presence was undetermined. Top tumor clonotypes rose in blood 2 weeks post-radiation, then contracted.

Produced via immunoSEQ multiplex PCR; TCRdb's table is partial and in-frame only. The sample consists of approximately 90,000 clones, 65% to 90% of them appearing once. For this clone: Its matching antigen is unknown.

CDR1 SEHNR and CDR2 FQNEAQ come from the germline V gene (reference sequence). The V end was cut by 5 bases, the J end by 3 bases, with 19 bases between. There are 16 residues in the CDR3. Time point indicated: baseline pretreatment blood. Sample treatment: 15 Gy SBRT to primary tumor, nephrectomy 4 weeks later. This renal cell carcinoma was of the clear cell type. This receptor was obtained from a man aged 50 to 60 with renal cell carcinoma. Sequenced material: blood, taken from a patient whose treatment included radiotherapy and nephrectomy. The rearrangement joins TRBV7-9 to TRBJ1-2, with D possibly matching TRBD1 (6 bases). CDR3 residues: CASSGIGQRFHYGYTF. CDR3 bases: TGTGCCAGCAGCGGTATTGGACAGAGGTTTCACTATGGCTACACCTTC.